This T cell receptor (beta chain) came from a study of cytomegalovirus exposure and HLA in healthy donors. Germline CDR1 reads PRHDT; CDR2 reads FYEKMQ (reference sequence). CDR3 size: 16 residues. The PCR contained 60 Vbeta and 13 Jbeta primers. Sequenced by immunoSEQ multiplex PCR; TCRdb stores in-frame clones only, minus some. This table has some 160,000 clones, 70% to 80% appearing once. A word on this clone: Sequence at one end of the junction differs from germline and may be a read error.

V is TRBV13 and J is TRBJ1-1; 10 positions agree with TRBD1. This TCR was recovered from a male donor in good health and CMV-seronegative. Sequenced sample: PBMCs. Written as DNA, the CDR3 is TGTGTCAGCAGCTCTACGTGGGACAGGGGCAACACTGAAGCTTTCTTT. Translation: CVSSSTWDRGNTEAFF.